Presented here are 19 T cell receptor beta chains from one specimen sequenced in a study of blood T cells in healthy people across ages (dated by TCRdb to 2014 to 2015). Library method: 5' RACE. The data were produced on an Illumina HiSeq 2500. A second PCR of about 7 to 12 cycles was run with a J-beta primer mix and a sample-barcoded 5' primer. TCRdb reran the public reads through fastp at Q25 and MiXCR, keeping productive beta chains. Entries are consolidated by CDR3 protein sequence, retaining the most common genes and DNA. Recorded for this sample are hundreds of thousands of distinct CDR3 sequences; 20% to 25% of them occurred a single time. The leading ten clones occupy more than 8% of the sample. This same sample was also taken into another study, of T cells of mothers and their children.

Material: blood. The receptors come from a boy aged 10-17 years in good health.

The chain's CDR3 is CASSQDQGIVSYEQYF. The CDR3, as DNA: TGCGCCAGCAGCCAAGATCAGGGGATTGTATCCTACGAGCAGTACTTC. This chain links TRBV4-3 with TRBJ2-7; D may be TRBD1 (6 bases). Trimming stripped 0 bases from V and 1 base from J, with 13 bases between. Germline CDR1 reads LGHNA; CDR2 reads YSLEER. This CDR3 is built from 16 residues.

Here the CDR3 reads CASSRDRGIYEQYF. CDR3 DNA sequence: TGTGCCAGCAGTAGAGACAGGGGGATCTACGAGCAGTACTTC. The chain combines TRBV28 with TRBJ2-7; 9 bases match TRBD1. This CDR3 has 14 residues. V gave up 5 bases and J gave up 3 bases; unmatched junction bases: 5. Germline V lookup: CDR1 MDHEN, CDR2 SYDVKM.

The rearrangement joins TRBV9 to TRBJ1-1, with D perhaps matching TRBD1 (5 bases). Germline V gene lookup returns CDR1 SGDLS and CDR2 YYNGEE. The length of the CDR3 is 12 residues. The V end lost 2 bases, the J end lost 7 bases, and 9 bases lay between the germline ends. In DNA, the CDR3 is TGTGCCAGCAGCGTGGGGGGGGATGAAGCTTTCTTT. As protein: CASSVGGDEAFF.

This clonotype has a handful of counts. The chain is built from TRBV19 and TRBJ1-2, with D unresolved. V was pared by 5 bases and J by 8 bases, with 15 bases between. From germline, CDR1 is LNHDA and CDR2 SQIVND (reference sequence). The CDR3 has 13 residues. The CDR3 DNA sequence: TGTGCCAGTAGTCCCGTCCTGAAAAGAGGCTACACCTTC. It specifies CASSPVLKRGYTF.

V usage is TRBV29-1 and J usage is TRBJ1-4, with 11 bases identical to TRBD1. Germline CDR1 reads SQVTM; CDR2 reads ANQGSEA. J was trimmed by 10 bases and V by 8 bases; bases with no gene match: 9. This CDR3 is 13 amino acids long. Here the CDR3 reads CSFSGTGGGKLFF. DNA for the CDR3: TGCAGCTTTTCCGGGACAGGGGGAGGAAAACTGTTTTTT.

The chain couples TRBV30 to TRBJ2-3; no clear D gene. This CDR3 spans 13 amino acids. V lost 7 bases, J lost 0 bases, and 11 bases lay in between. Germline lookup yields CDR1 GTSNPN and CDR2 SVGIG (reference sequence). The CDR3 is CAFTVGSTDTQYF. DNA for the CDR3: TGTGCCTTTACAGTGGGGAGCACAGATACGCAGTATTTT.

About this clonotype: The junction differs from germline at one of its ends, possibly a read error. The chain employs TRBV12-3 or TRBV12-4 and TRBJ2-3; D is perhaps TRBD2 (6 bases). The CDR3 has 14 residues. This chain's CDR3 is CASSDLVGGDAQYF. CDR3 nucleotides: TGTGCCAGCAGTGATTTAGTGGGGGGAGATGCGCAGTATTTT.

The V and J genes are TRBV7-3 and TRBJ1-3; D call uncertain. V was trimmed by 3 bases and J by 0 bases, leaving 21 bases between them. Germline CDR1 is SGHTA and CDR2 is FQGTGA. The CDR3 is 19 amino acids. This chain's CDR3 is CASSFPEVHQLYSGNTIYF. The CDR3, as DNA: TGTGCCAGCAGCTTTCCGGAAGTTCACCAACTTTACTCTGGAAACACCATATATTTT.

CDR3 DNA: TGTGCCAGCAGCACCCGTATGAGCGGGAGGTCTGGCGAGCAGTACTTC. Protein product: CASSTRMSGRSGEQYF. The chain combines TRBV3-1 with TRBJ2-7; 9 nucleotides match TRBD2. Trimming removed 5 bases from V and 6 bases from J; junction bases left unmatched: 14. Germline V gene data show CDR1 as LGHDT and CDR2 as YNNKEL (reference sequence). CDR3 length: 16 amino acids.

V gene TRBV4-2 combines with J gene TRBJ1-5, with D perhaps TRBD1 (6 bases). The CDR3 extends over 17 amino acids. Looked up from germline, CDR1 is LGHNA and CDR2 is YNFKEQ. V shed 1 base and J shed 0 bases, with 13 bases lying between them. The CDR3 reads CASSQGSGEYSNQPQHF. In DNA form, the CDR3 reads TGTGCCAGCAGCCAAGGGTCAGGGGAATATAGCAATCAGCCCCAGCATTTT.

V usage is TRBV20-1 and J usage is TRBJ2-7; D is uncertain. V was trimmed by 6 bases and J by 3 bases, leaving 12 bases between them. From germline, CDR1 is DFQATT and CDR2 SNEGSKA (reference sequence). The CDR3 totals 12 residues. For the CDR3, the DNA is TGCAGTGCCCCCTGGAAGGGCTACGAGCAGTACTTC. Its protein is CSAPWKGYEQYF.

This clonotype has ten or more counts. The chain uses TRBV5-1 and TRBJ2-5; 7 bases align to TRBD2. The CDR3 length is 14 residues. The germline V gene has CDR1 SGHRS and CDR2 YFSETQ. V dropped 2 bases and J dropped 0; count of bases not matched to a gene: 1. CDR3 amino acids: CASSFGGYQETQYF. CDR3 in DNA: TGCGCCAGCAGCTTCGGGGGGTACCAAGAGACCCAGTACTTC.

This clonotype was observed a few times. J is TRBJ2-5 and V is TRBV7-2; the match to TRBD1 covers 7 bases. The CDR3 covers 15 residues. V lost 7 bases, J lost 3 bases, and 11 bases stayed unmatched. Germline CDR1 and CDR2: SGHTA and FQGNSA. The CDR3 sequence is CASTDWTGVEETQYF. DNA of the CDR3: TGTGCCAGCACCGACTGGACAGGCGTCGAAGAGACCCAGTACTTC.

The chain uses TRBV29-1 and TRBJ1-2; 8 bases are shared with TRBD1. The CDR3 length is 11 residues. Germline V gene data show CDR1 as SQVTM and CDR2 as ANQGSEA. Trimming took 6 bases from V and 8 from J; bases not matched to a gene: 5. The CDR3 here is CSVGTGGGYTF. The DNA of the CDR3 is TGCAGCGTAGGGACAGGCGGCGGCTACACCTTC.

The chain has TRBV4-1 and TRBJ2-5, with D possibly being TRBD2 (6 bases). This CDR3 comprises 16 residues. V lost 1 base and J lost 2, with 14 bases in between. Germline CDR1 MGHRA, CDR2 YSYEKL. CDR3 nucleotides: TGCGCCAGCAGCCAAGTCCATCCGGGGGTACAAGAGACCCAGTACTTC. It codes for CASSQVHPGVQETQYF.

This clonotype turned up a few times. The chain has TRBV29-1 and TRBJ2-7; D gene ambiguous. V lost 5 bases, J lost 2 bases, and 19 bases lay in between. Germline CDR1 and CDR2: SQVTM and ANQGSEA. The CDR3 consists of 15 residues. The CDR3 loop reads CSVRVPGHFPYEQYF. Here the CDR3 DNA reads TGCAGCGTTAGAGTTCCTGGGCACTTCCCCTACGAGCAGTACTTC.

This chain uses TRBV20-1 with TRBJ2-5, with 12 nucleotides matching TRBD2. The better agreement between TRBJ2-7 and the DNA end casts doubt on the J call. Germline CDR1 is DFQATT and CDR2 is SNEGSKA (reference sequence). CDR3 length: 13 residues. The CDR3 loop reads CSAPSGRAGEQYF. CDR3 bases: TGCAGTGCCCCTAGCGGGAGGGCAGGCGAGCAGTACTTC.

As regards this clonotype: Its ends do not fully match the called genes, so a read error is possible. V and J are TRBV20-1 and TRBJ1-4; the D is unclear. The CDR3 is made up of 13 amino acids. CDR1 is DFQATT, CDR2 SNEGSKA, per germline (reference sequence). CDR3 residues: CSARARYNEKLFF. CDR3 nucleotides: TGCAGTGCAAGAGCACGATATAATGAAAAACTGTTTTTT.

This clonotype was seen only a few times. The genes are TRBV2 and TRBJ2-3; D gene unclear. The V end was cut by 3 bases, the J end by 1 base, with 14 bases between. The CDR3 is 16 amino acids. From germline, CDR1 is SNHLY and CDR2 FYNNEI. CDR3 nucleotides: TGTGCCAGCAGTGAGTCGAGAAATTCCGGCACAGATACGCAGTATTTT. This translates into CASSESRNSGTDTQYF.